The 12 T cell receptor beta chains given below trace back to one sample, sequenced in a study of beta chain features in type 1 diabetes. Of the isolated RNA, all was reverse transcribed, and so the sequenced material was expressed TCRB transcripts. Here immunoSEQ multiplex PCR was the method, and the copy in TCRdb shows in-frame clones only, minus some. Of around 400,000 clones in the sample, about 16% were seen once. What was sequenced was naive CD4+ T cells from blood. The source of these receptors is a woman aged 18-35 years in good health.

V gene TRBV30 combines with J gene TRBJ1-4; no firm D call. V was pared by 0 bases and J by 3 bases, with 8 bases between. Germline V gives CDR1 GTSNPN, CDR2 SVGIG (reference sequence). The CDR3 is made up of 14 amino acids. The CDR3 is CAWSVQTANEKLFF. The CDR3 region has the DNA TGTGCCTGGAGTGTACAGACGGCTAATGAAAAACTGTTTTTT.

This clone was seen only a few times. This chain uses TRBV15 with TRBJ1-2, with 7 bases lining up with TRBD1. Germline V gene sequence: CDR1 LNHNV, CDR2 YYDKDF (reference sequence). V trimming: 5 bases; J trimming: 8 bases; junction bases outside the gene matches: 14. The CDR3 length is 15 residues. CDR3 amino acids: CATSLSLTGTWGYTF. The DNA of the CDR3 is TGTGCCACCAGCCTTTCGTTGACAGGGACTTGGGGCTACACCTTC.

This clone came up a few times. The V gene is TRBV28, the J gene TRBJ2-3; D is ambiguous. V lost 5 bases and J lost 3, with 6 bases in between. CDR1 is MDHEN, CDR2 SYDVKM, per germline. CDR3 length: 12 amino acids. DNA of the CDR3: TGTGCCAGCAGTATCCTTACAGATACGCAGTATTTT. It yields the protein CASSILTDTQYF.

This clone was seen only a few times. This rearrangement joins TRBV7-2 to TRBJ1-5; 7 bases match TRBD1. Germline loops: CDR1 SGHTA, CDR2 FQGNSA. The CDR3 consists of 15 residues. Germline trimming cut 5 bases from V and 0 bases from J; bases unmatched to any gene: 4. In DNA, the CDR3 is TGTGCCAGCAGCAAGGGACAGAATAGCAATCAGCCCCAGCATTTT. It translates to CASSKGQNSNQPQHF. The entire variable domain, with the rest obtained from reference TRBV7-2 and TRBJ1-5, is as follows: GAGVSQSPSNKVTEKGKDVELRCDPISGHTALYWYRQSLGQGLEFLIYFQGNSAPDKSGLPSDRFSAERTGGSVSTLTIQRTQQEDSAVYLCASSKGQNSNQPQHFGDGTRLSIL.

The J gene is TRBJ1-1, the V gene TRBV5-4, with a weak D call TRBD1 (5 bases). Trimming shortened V by 6 bases and J by 3 bases, and 12 bases separated the two germline ends. The CDR3 extends over 13 amino acids. Germline-derived CDR1 and CDR2 are SGHNT and YYREEE (reference sequence). CDR3 loop: CASMGGADTEAFF. CDR3 DNA: TGTGCCAGCATGGGGGGAGCAGACACTGAAGCTTTCTTT.

V is TRBV28 and J is TRBJ2-7; D remains unclear. Between the trimmed V and J ends, which lost 7 bases and 2 bases, there was a span of 15 bases. The CDR3 contains 14 residues. Germline CDR1 is MDHEN and CDR2 is SYDVKM. The CDR3 bases are TGTGCCAGCAACCCGGGTTCCGTGACCTACGAGCAGTACTTC. This encodes CASNPGSVTYEQYF.

The chain joins TRBV9 to TRBJ2-1; 11 bases are a match to TRBD2. The germline gives CDR1 SGDLS, CDR2 YYNGEE. With V trimmed by 1 base and J by 5 bases, 2 bases remained unmatched. The CDR3 totals 15 residues. The CDR3 DNA reads TGTGCCAGCAGCGTACTAGCGGGAGGCAACAATGAGCAGTTCTTC. Translated, it gives CASSVLAGGNNEQFF.

This clone was seen a few times. The gene calls are TRBV4-1 and TRBJ2-7, with 7 bases lining up with TRBD2. Trimming removed 1 base from V and 4 bases from J; junction bases left unmatched: 1. The CDR3 totals 13 residues. CDR1 MGHRA and CDR2 YSYEKL come from the germline V gene. DNA of the CDR3: TGCGCCAGCAGCCAAGTGGGGGGGTACGAGCAGTACTTC. Translated, it gives CASSQVGGYEQYF.

The sample holds a few counts of this clone. This sequence joins TRBV7-9 and TRBJ2-7; D perhaps matches TRBD1 (6 bases). The CDR3 has 15 amino acids. Per germline, CDR1 SEHNR and CDR2 FQNEAQ (reference sequence). V was shortened by 3 bases and J by 0 bases, with 12 bases between the two germline ends. CDR3 in DNA: TGTGCCAGCAGCTTTACAGGGAGCAGCTCCTACGAGCAGTACTTC. Translation gives CASSFTGSSSYEQYF.

The chain couples TRBV28 to TRBJ1-2, with 9 bases identical to TRBD1. Germline loops: CDR1 MDHEN, CDR2 SYDVKM. Unmatched junction bases numbered 12, after V lost 3 bases and J lost 4 bases. CDR3 length: 17 amino acids. CDR3 protein: CASSLPIGTGKSYGYTF. CDR3 sequence (DNA): TGTGCCAGCAGTTTGCCTATCGGGACAGGGAAAAGCTATGGCTACACCTTC.

This clone occurred a few times. This chain connects TRBV30 to TRBJ2-3, with TRBD2 matching 8 bases. Germline loops: CDR1 GTSNPN, CDR2 SVGIG (reference sequence). V lost 5 bases and J lost 3; bases outside the gene matches: 10. CDR3 size: 15 residues. In DNA form, the CDR3 reads TGTGCCTGGGGTCCCGGACTAGCCCAAACAGATACGCAGTATTTT. As protein: CAWGPGLAQTDTQYF.

This clone was observed a few times. The J gene is TRBJ2-7, the V gene TRBV28; 7 bases align to TRBD1. V lost 3 bases to trimming and J lost 3 bases; unmatched junction nucleotides: 5. The CDR3 spans 14 residues. Germline V gene sequence: CDR1 MDHEN, CDR2 SYDVKM. In DNA, the CDR3 is TGTGCCAGCAGTTTGGGACAGCTCAGCTACGAGCAGTACTTC. Protein: CASSLGQLSYEQYF.